This T cell receptor beta chain emerged from a study of cytomegalovirus exposure and HLA in healthy donors. Study-wide results and limits: A later analysis linked some 17,000 TCR beta sequences to HLA alleles at 0.05 false discovery rate. An analysis done earlier found most TCR beta V segments productive about 87% or about 30% of the time.

Of note for this clone: The antigen is not known.

V lost 6 bases and J lost 3, with 17 bases in between. The CDR3 has 15 amino acids. From germline, CDR1 is MNHEY and CDR2 SMNVEV (reference sequence). The PCR had 60 Vbeta and 13 Jbeta primers. Method: immunoSEQ multiplex PCR; TCRdb's copy keeps in-frame clones and lacks some. This repertoire shows about 130,000 clones, about 80% found once; its top ten account for around 3%. This chain uses TRBV27 with TRBJ1-2; D possibly corresponds to TRBD1 (5 bases). The sequence was collected from a boy aged 2 to 10 in good health and CMV-seronegative. Material: PBMCs. The DNA of the CDR3 is TGTGCCAGCAGCCCGGAAGGGGAAAGTTACTATGGCTACACCTTC. This sequence encodes CASSPEGESYYGYTF.